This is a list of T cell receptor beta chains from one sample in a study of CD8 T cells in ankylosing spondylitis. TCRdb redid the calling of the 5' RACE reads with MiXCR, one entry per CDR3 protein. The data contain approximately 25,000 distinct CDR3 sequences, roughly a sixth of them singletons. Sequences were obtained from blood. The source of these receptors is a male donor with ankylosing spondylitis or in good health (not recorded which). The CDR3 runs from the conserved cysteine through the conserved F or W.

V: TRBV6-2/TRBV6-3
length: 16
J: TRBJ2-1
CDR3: CASSYRLAGVLYEQFF

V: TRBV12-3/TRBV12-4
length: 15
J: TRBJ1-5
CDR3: CASSYDGYSNQPQHF

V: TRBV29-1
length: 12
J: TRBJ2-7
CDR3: CSVRLGAYEQYF

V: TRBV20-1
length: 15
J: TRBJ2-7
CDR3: CSASPSRAGGYEQYF

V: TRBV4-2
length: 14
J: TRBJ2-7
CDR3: CASSYGSGSYEQYF

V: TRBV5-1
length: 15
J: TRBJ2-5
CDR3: CASSLVPRGDETQYF

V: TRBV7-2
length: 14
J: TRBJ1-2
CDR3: CASSFDWGQYGYTF

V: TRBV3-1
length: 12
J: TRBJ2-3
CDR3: CASSSRPDTQYF

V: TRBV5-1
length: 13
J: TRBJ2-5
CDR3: CASSLSGQETQYF

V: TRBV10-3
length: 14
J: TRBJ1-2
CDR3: CAISENRGIDGYTF

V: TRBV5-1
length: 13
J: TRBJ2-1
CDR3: CASRKGGQNEQFF

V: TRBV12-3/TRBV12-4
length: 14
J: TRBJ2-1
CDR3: CASSYWGSYNEQFF

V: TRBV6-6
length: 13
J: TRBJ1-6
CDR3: CASSGGVNSPLHF

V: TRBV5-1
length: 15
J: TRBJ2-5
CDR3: CASSRWTGGVETQYF

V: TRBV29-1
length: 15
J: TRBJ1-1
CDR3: CSVDAGSGYNTEAFF

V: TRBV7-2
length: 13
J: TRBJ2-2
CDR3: CASSLDTAGELFF

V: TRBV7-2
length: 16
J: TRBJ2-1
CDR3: CASSLVAGGISREQFF

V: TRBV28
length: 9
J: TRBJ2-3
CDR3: CASRDTQYF

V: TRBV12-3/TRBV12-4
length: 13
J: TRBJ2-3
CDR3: CATRTGGTDTQYF

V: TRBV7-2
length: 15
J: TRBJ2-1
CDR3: CASSLGGQIYNEQFF

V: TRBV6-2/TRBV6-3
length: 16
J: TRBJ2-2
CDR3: CASRPDKGWNTGELFF

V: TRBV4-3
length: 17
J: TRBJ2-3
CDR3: CASSQNPGAGAVDTQYF

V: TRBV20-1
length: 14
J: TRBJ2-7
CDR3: CSARERAEYYEQYF

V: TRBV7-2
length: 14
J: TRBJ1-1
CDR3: CASSSQGPGTEAFF

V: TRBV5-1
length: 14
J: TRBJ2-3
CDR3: CASSFSEGTDTQYF

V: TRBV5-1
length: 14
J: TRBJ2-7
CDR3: CASSLRDTSYEQYF

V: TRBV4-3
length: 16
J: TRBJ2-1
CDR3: CASSQGSAGGNNEQFF

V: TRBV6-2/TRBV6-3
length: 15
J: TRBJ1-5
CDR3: CASRSGRVSNQPQHF

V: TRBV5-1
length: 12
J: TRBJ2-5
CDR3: CASSLLQETQYF

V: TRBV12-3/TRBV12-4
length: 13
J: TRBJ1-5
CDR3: CASSRGSGQPQHF

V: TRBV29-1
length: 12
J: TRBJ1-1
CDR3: CSVQHRGTEAFF

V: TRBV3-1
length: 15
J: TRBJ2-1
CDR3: CASSQGRGIYNEQFF

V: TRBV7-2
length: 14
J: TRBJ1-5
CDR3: CASSSAGVGQPQHF

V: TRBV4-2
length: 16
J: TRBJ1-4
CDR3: CASSQDTAGQDEKLFF

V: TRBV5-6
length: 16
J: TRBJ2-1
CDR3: CASSAARTRNSNEQFF

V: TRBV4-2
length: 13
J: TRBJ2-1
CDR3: CASSQDRGKRQFF

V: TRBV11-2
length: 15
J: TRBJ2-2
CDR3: CASSGQGAPPGELFF